A single sample gave rise to the 11 T cell receptor beta chains below, sequenced in a study of T cell repertoires in cytomegalovirus infection. From the reads, TCRdb called clonotypes with MiXCR, one entry per CDR3 protein. The table shows 450,000 to 550,000 distinct CDR3 sequences, with approximately 15% occurring only once. The sample comprised CD8+ T cells from PBMCs. Receptors were obtained from a human donor in good health (CMV status not recorded). Some clones in this sample may be carry-over from other donors' samples.

This clonotype was counted only a few times. This chain joins TRBV10-3 and TRBJ2-1; D is ambiguous. V was clipped by 5 bases and J by 10 bases, with 15 bases between them. CDR1 and CDR2 from the germline V gene are ENHRY and SYGVKD. This CDR3 region has 13 residues. CDR3 region: CAISTPGRKEQFF. CDR3 bases: TGTGCCATCAGTACCCCCGGCAGGAAGGAGCAGTTCTTC.

A few counts support this clonotype. The V gene is TRBV10-3, the J gene TRBJ1-1, with D perhaps TRBD1 (5 bases). The CDR3 sequence is 13 residues long. Germline assignment: CDR1 ENHRY and CDR2 SYGVKD. Trimming took off 3 bases at V and 4 bases at J, with 9 bases between the two ends. Here the CDR3 reads CAISEDSFTEAFF. In nucleotides, the CDR3 is TGTGCCATCAGTGAAGACAGTTTCACTGAAGCTTTCTTT.

This clonotype was detected only once. A much larger clone sits a single nucleotide away, making a read error possible. This chain links TRBV7-6 with TRBJ1-6; 7 nucleotides line up with TRBD1. The CDR3 spans 14 residues. The germline V gene encodes CDR1 SGHVS and CDR2 FNYEAQ. CDR3 protein: CTSSLGQGDSPLHF. The CDR3 nucleotides are TGTACCAGCAGCTTAGGGCAGGGGGATTCACCCCTCCACTTT. Full variable domain (rest looked up from reference TRBV7-6 and TRBJ1-6): GAGVSQSPRYKVTKRGQDVALRCDPISGHVSLYWYRQALGQGPEFLTYFNYEAQQDKSGLPNDRFSAERPEGSISTLTIQRTEQRDSAMYRCTSSLGQGDSPLHFGNGTRLTVT.

Many counts were recorded for this clonotype. J is TRBJ2-1 and V is TRBV7-3, with TRBD2 as a possible D gene (5 bases). The CDR3 has 13 residues. Germline V gene lookup returns CDR1 SGHTA and CDR2 FQGTGA. V gave up 2 bases and J gave up 7 bases, with 9 bases separating them. In nucleotides, the CDR3 is TGTGCCAGCAGCTTAGATTCGGGAAATGAGCAGTTCTTC. Protein product: CASSLDSGNEQFF. The full variable domain, with the rest looked up from reference TRBV7-3 and TRBJ2-1, is GAGVSQTPSNKVTEKGKYVELRCDPISGHTALYWYRQSLGQGPEFLIYFQGTGAADDSGLPNDRFFAVRPEGSVSTLKIQRTERGDSAVYLCASSLDSGNEQFFGPGTRLTVL.

In regard to this clonotype: A much larger clone is a single base away; this may be a read error. The CDR3 is CATSDYREPVDTDTQYF. CDR3 DNA sequence: TGTGCCACCAGTGATTATAGGGAACCCGTGGACACAGATACGCAGTATTTT. The chain carries TRBV24-1 and TRBJ2-3, with unresolved D. CDR1 KGHDR and CDR2 SFDVKD come from the germline V gene. The length of the CDR3 is 17 residues. Trimming took off 2 bases at V and 2 bases at J, with 16 bases between the two ends.

This chain connects TRBV27 to TRBJ1-5; D is unclear. From germline, CDR1 is MNHEY and CDR2 SMNVEV (reference sequence). Between the trimmed V and J ends, which lost 6 bases and 0 bases, there was a span of 9 bases. The CDR3 is 14 amino acids. DNA of the CDR3: TGTGCCAGCAGCACACGGATTAGCAATCAGCCCCAGCATTTT. As protein: CASSTRISNQPQHF.

This clonotype was seen at least ten times. The chain recombines TRBV18 with TRBJ1-2; D is perhaps TRBD1 (6 bases). The germline V and J ends were trimmed by 2 bases and 4 bases, with 11 bases remaining between them. CDR3 length equals 14 residues. Germline V gene data show CDR1 as KGHSH and CDR2 as LQKENI. CDR3 amino acids: CASSPAGALYGYTF. CDR3 DNA sequence: TGTGCCAGCTCACCAGCAGGGGCGCTCTATGGCTACACCTTC. Full variable domain (outside the CDR3, taken from reference TRBV18 and TRBJ1-2): NAGVMQNPRHLVRRRGQEARLRCSPMKGHSHVYWYRQLPEEGLKFMVYLQKENIIDESGMPKERFSAEFPKEGPSILRIQQVVRGDSAAYFCASSPAGALYGYTFGSGTRLTVV.

This chain links TRBV7-6 with TRBJ1-1; TRBD1 is a possible D gene (5 bases). The V gene's germline CDR1 is SGHVS and CDR2 FNYEAQ. Trimming left V 5 bases short and J 8 bases short, with 9 bases between. The CDR3 is 11 amino acids. The CDR3 DNA is TGTGCCAGCAGCCGGGGGTGGGAAGCTTTCTTT. Translation gives CASSRGWEAFF.

The CDR3 DNA sequence: TGTGCCAGCAGCCCTCGGACAGGGTACGAGCACCAGCATTTT. This translates into CASSPRTGYEHQHF. The chain is built from TRBV7-2 and TRBJ1-5, with TRBD1 matching over 8 bases. Trimming at V came to 5 bases and at J to 12 bases, leaving 12 bases not matched to a gene. Germline CDR1 is SGHTA and CDR2 is FQGNSA. The CDR3 consists of 14 residues.

This clonotype was picked up many times. The chain carries TRBV2 and TRBJ2-3; D unclear. CDR3 length: 13 amino acids. Looked up from germline, CDR1 is SNHLY and CDR2 is FYNNEI. Trimming took 7 bases from V and 6 from J, leaving 14 bases between them. CDR3 amino acids: CASTDPILDTQYF. In DNA, the CDR3 is TGTGCCAGCACCGACCCCATTCTGGATACGCAGTATTTT.

For this clonotype: This sequence may be a read error, since a much larger clone differs from it by one base. The final CDR3 position lacks the conserved phenylalanine or tryptophan, pointing to a likely read error. The rearrangement joins TRBV12-5 to TRBJ2-1; D perhaps matches TRBD1 (5 bases). Deletions cut 3 bases from V and 2 bases from J, with 11 bases between. The germline gives CDR1 LGHNT, CDR2 FRNRAP. The CDR3 covers 15 residues. CDR3 nucleotide sequence: TGTGCTAGTGGTTTAACAAGGGGTACCTACAATGAGCAGTTCTCC. Its translation: CASGLTRGTYNEQFS.